Sequencing of this TCR beta chain was carried out in a study of neoadjuvant nivolumab and ipilimumab in lung cancer. Study results and caveats: Only two of four nivolumab-treated tumors gained richness and clonality by surgery. Compared with tumor-adjacent uninvolved lung, resected tumors showed greater richness and clonality. A small number of samples were TCR sequenced.

Concerning this clone: Its antigen remains unknown.

Libraries were prepared by immunoSEQ multiplex PCR; TCRdb keeps only in-frame clonotypes and omits some of them. Here the sample spans tens of thousands of clones, more than 75% being singletons. CDR1 is SGHNT and CDR2 is YYREEE in the germline V gene (reference sequence). Trimming took off 2 bases at V and 2 bases at J, with 10 bases between the two ends. The CDR3 spans 14 residues. The starting material was tumor tissue, obtained after neoadjuvant nivolumab, alone or with ipilimumab, at or shortly before surgery. The V and J genes are TRBV5-4 and TRBJ2-5; D unclear. This clonotype originated in an adult with non-small cell lung cancer. CDR3 in DNA: TGTGCCAGCAGCTTTGGGTCCGAACAAGAGACCCAGTACTTC. Translated, it gives CASSFGSEQETQYF.